The source of this TCR beta chain is a study of blood T cell repertoires in COVID-19. This clone came up once. Self-reported history from a screening survey and questionnaire set each donor's cohort. In Cohort 3, a recovered donor had either two negative PCRs, clearance, or symptom resolution. As handled by the study authors: How many nucleated cells were present was estimated from reference gene primer amplification. Assay: immunoSEQ multiplex PCR; the TCRdb copy retains only in-frame clones and omits some. From that table come the V and J calls and clone size; the DNA was used to work out D and trimming. The data contain 150,000 to 200,000 clones, 88% of them singletons. The J segment lost 7 bases and the V segment lost 6 bases, leaving 20 bases of the junction unmatched. Germline V gene sequence: CDR1 SGHAT, CDR2 FQNNGV. The length of the CDR3 is 17 residues.

Sequencing was performed on PBMCs or T cells enriched from blood (not recorded which). This chain joins TRBV11-2 and TRBJ2-7; 8 nucleotides align to TRBD2. The receptor comes from a young woman who had recovered from COVID-19. The CDR3 bases are TGTGCCAGCAGTTTCACCTCGGGGGGGGGCAATTTCGATGAGCAGTACTTC. Its protein product is CASSFTSGGGNFDEQYF.